This entry is about one T cell receptor (beta chain). What it binds is not known. Focal radiation plus CTLA-4 blockade with ipilimumab was given to patients with chemo-refractory metastatic non-small-cell lung cancer. This record comes from a study of radiotherapy plus CTLA-4 blockade in lung cancer. Regarding the study as a whole: Following radiotherapy plus ipilimumab, tumor-derived TCR clones expanded in the blood.

Produced via immunoSEQ multiplex PCR; TCRdb's table is partial and in-frame only. This table has tens of thousands of clones, 60% to 85% appearing once. Trimming removed 6 bases from V and 4 bases from J, with 10 bases in between. The CDR3 is 12 amino acids. Germline values: CDR1 SGHTA, CDR2 FQGTGA. The source is a human donor with non-small cell lung cancer who had a partial response to radiotherapy plus ipilimumab. Some clones in this sample may be carry-over from other donors' samples. This material consisted of peripheral blood, taken from a patient treated with radiotherapy plus ipilimumab. The chain combines TRBV7-3 with TRBJ2-7, with D possibly matching TRBD2 (5 bases). The CDR3 DNA reads as TGTGCCAGCAGGTCAGGACTTTACGAGCAGTACTTC. Protein sequence: CASRSGLYEQYF.